Below, 11 T cell receptor beta chains from the same sample are listed, as sequenced in a study of tumor-infiltrating lymphocytes in localized non-small cell lung cancer. Assay: immunoSEQ multiplex PCR; the TCRdb copy retains only in-frame clones and omits some. The table includes more than 10,000 clones, 60% to 70% detected once. The sequencing sample was made of lung tumor tissue. All receptors come from a human donor with non-small cell lung cancer.

The chain couples TRBV10-3 to TRBJ1-6; a weak D match, TRBD1 (5 bases). The CDR3 runs 16 residues. CDR1 is ENHRY, CDR2 SYGVKD, per germline. Trimming left V 3 bases short and J 7 bases short, with 16 bases between. The CDR3 region has the DNA TGTGCCATCAGTGAAAACGGAGCAGGGAACAATTCACCCCTCCACTTT. Residues: CAISENGAGNNSPLHF.

This chain links TRBV5-1 with TRBJ1-5; 10 bases line up with TRBD1. CDR3 size: 15 residues. Germline assignment: CDR1 SGHRS and CDR2 YFSETQ. Trimming took 3 bases from V and 7 from J; bases not matched to a gene: 7. In DNA form, the CDR3 reads TGCGCCAGCAGCTCGGAAGGGACAGGGGAACAGCCCCAGCATTTT. It is translated as CASSSEGTGEQPQHF.

The chain employs TRBV19 and TRBJ2-1; D is unresolved. This CDR3 contains 12 residues. V lost 4 bases, J lost 3 bases, and 4 bases lay in between. Germline V gene data show CDR1 as LNHDA and CDR2 as SQIVND (reference sequence). CDR3 in DNA: TGTGCCAGTAGTAGGAACTACAATGAGCAGTTCTTC. It specifies CASSRNYNEQFF.

This clone was counted between two and nine times. V gene TRBV5-5 combines with J gene TRBJ2-7; weak D call: TRBD1 (6 bases). Germline V lookup: CDR1 SGHKS, CDR2 YYEKEE (reference sequence). The CDR3 totals 12 residues. V gave up 2 bases and J gave up 4 bases, with 7 bases separating them. As DNA, the CDR3 is TGTGCCAGCAGCTTTGGACAGTACGAGCAGTACTTC. This translates into CASSFGQYEQYF.

The chain uses TRBV6-5 and TRBJ2-3; no clear D. Germline V gene data show CDR1 as MNHEY and CDR2 as SVGAGI. The germline V and J ends were trimmed by 6 bases and 3 bases, with 16 bases remaining between them. CDR3 size: 15 residues. Written as DNA, the CDR3 is TGTGCCAGCAGCTCCCGTAACCGGGCTACAGATACGCAGTATTTT. Translated: CASSSRNRATDTQYF.

This rearrangement joins TRBV9 to TRBJ2-5; D may match TRBD1 or TRBD2 (7 bases each). The CDR3 is made up of 15 amino acids. Germline V gene lookup returns CDR1 SGDLS and CDR2 YYNGEE. The ends were cut back, 4 bases at V and 3 bases at J, with 16 bases in the middle. The CDR3 spells CASSSQGGAKETQYF. The CDR3 region has the DNA TGTGCCAGCAGCAGCCAGGGGGGGGCCAAAGAGACCCAGTACTTC.

V is TRBV19 and J is TRBJ1-5; D is unclear. The CDR3 has 16 amino acids. Germline V CDR1 and CDR2: LNHDA, SQIVND (reference sequence). V gave up 5 bases and J gave up 0 bases, with 14 bases separating them. The CDR3 sequence: CASSPLGRTSNQPQHF. CDR3 nucleotides: TGTGCCAGTAGTCCTTTAGGCAGGACTAGCAATCAGCCCCAGCATTTT.

This chain uses TRBV5-1 with TRBJ1-2; perhaps TRBD1 as D (5 bases). Trimming removed 5 bases from V and 8 bases from J, with 25 bases in between. CDR1 and CDR2 (germline): SGHRS, YFSETQ. This CDR3 has 16 amino acids. The CDR3 DNA reads TGCGCCAGCAGTATGAGTGTTTTAAAGTCGGGGGACGGCTACACCTTC. Translating it yields CASSMSVLKSGDGYTF. Filled out from reference TRBV5-1 and TRBJ1-2, the complete variable domain reads KAGVTQTPRYLIKTRGQQVTLSCSPISGHRSVSWYQQTPGQGLQFLFEYFSETQRNKGNFPGRFSGRQFSNSRSEMNVSTLELGDSALYLCASSMSVLKSGDGYTFGSGTRLTVV.

The chain has TRBV18 and TRBJ2-1; TRBD2 matches at 7 bases. The V gene's germline CDR1 is KGHSH and CDR2 LQKENI. V shed 3 bases and J 10 bases; nucleotides not matched to a gene: 6. The CDR3 totals 13 residues. Here the CDR3 reads CASSPGTNLEQFF. CDR3 DNA sequence: TGTGCCAGCTCACCCGGGACTAATCTGGAGCAGTTCTTC.

The chain recombines TRBV7-9 with TRBJ1-4; 9 bases match TRBD1. The junction had 9 bases not matched to a gene; V was cut back by 5 bases and J by 8 bases. Looked up from germline, CDR1 is SEHNR and CDR2 is FQNEAQ (reference sequence). The CDR3 has 15 residues. The CDR3 sequence is CASSPTGTGLEKLFF. DNA of the CDR3: TGTGCCAGCAGCCCTACCGGGACAGGGCTCGAAAAACTGTTTTTT.

The chain carries TRBV30 and TRBJ1-1; 9 nucleotides align to TRBD1. V lost 8 bases to trimming and J lost 2 bases; unmatched junction nucleotides: 3. CDR1 and CDR2 from the germline V gene are GTSNPN and SVGIG (reference sequence). The CDR3 extends over 12 amino acids. CDR3 amino acids: CAADRGNTEAFF. For the CDR3, the DNA is TGTGCCGCGGACAGGGGTAACACTGAAGCTTTCTTT. Looking up the rest from reference TRBV30 and TRBJ1-1 gives the full variable domain: SQTIHQWPATLVQPVGSPLSLECTVEGTSNPNLYWYRQAAGRGLQLLFYSVGIGQISSEVPQNLSASRPQDRQFILSSKKLLLSDSGFYLCAADRGNTEAFFGQGTRLTVV.